This record concerns one TCR beta chain sequence. Its target is unknown. Clones were sequenced by immunoSEQ multiplex PCR, and TCRdb holds only the in-frame ones, with some missing. The sample includes fewer than 35,000 clones, roughly four fifths of them seen just once. The data belong to a study of a mutant IDH1 vaccine in newly diagnosed glioma. Study-wide context: Radiotherapy, temozolomide, or both had been given previously, and both were given to most. Study-level results: Vaccination elicited immune responses in 80% to 95% of patients.

V was clipped by 5 bases and J by 1 base; unmatched bases: 1. Per the germline V gene, CDR1 is LNHNV and CDR2 is YYDKDF (reference sequence). This CDR3 has 15 amino acids. Described time point: week 47, end of study. One vaccine dose held 300 ug of mutant IDH1 20-mer peptide and came with topical imiquimod. The sequenced sample was PBMCs, obtained from a glioma patient whose treatment included an IDH1 peptide vaccine. The rearrangement joins TRBV15 to TRBJ1-5; TRBD1 agrees at 11 bases. The origin of this receptor is a man aged 25-45 years with glioma. CDR3 loop: CATSGQGASNQPQHF. The CDR3 coding sequence is TGTGCCACCAGCGGACAGGGGGCCAGCAATCAGCCCCAGCATTTT.